This TCR beta chain originates from a study of cytomegalovirus exposure and HLA in healthy donors. This CDR3 comprises 14 residues. Germline V CDR1 and CDR2: ENHRY, SYGVKD. The V end was cut by 10 bases, the J end by 1 base, with 13 bases between. Study-wide results and limits: Rates of TCR association differed by HLA locus in a later analysis, with DRB1 highest and HLA-C lowest.

With regard to this clone: Its antigen is undetermined.

13 Jbeta primers and 60 Vbeta primers were used for the PCR. Clones were read by immunoSEQ multiplex PCR, and TCRdb kept only the in-frame ones, dropping some. The table has more than 95,000 clones, nearly 80% seen once. Sequencing used PBMCs. The rearrangement joins TRBV10-3 to TRBJ1-4; possible D gene TRBD1, 5 bases. The TCR was taken from a man aged 55 to 70 in good health and CMV-seropositive. This chain's CDR3 is CATTAGETNEKLFF. DNA for the CDR3: TGTGCCACCACGGCGGGGGAAACTAATGAAAAACTGTTTTTT.